Listed below are T cell receptor beta chains from one sample, sequenced in a study of T cells after yellow fever vaccination. TCRdb re-analysed the 5' RACE reads in MiXCR, keeping a single row per CDR3 protein. The sample carries 500,000 to 650,000 distinct CDR3 sequences, around an eighth recorded once. Here the sequenced sample was PBMCs, taken on the day of the yellow fever booster vaccination. The receptor set was obtained from a man aged 25-40 years who received the YFV17D yellow fever vaccine. CDR3s include the opening cysteine and the closing phenylalanine or tryptophan. Fields, in order: V gene, J gene, D gene, CDR3 protein. The D gene is left open where the match is weak.

>TRBV6-1|TRBJ1-3|.
CASSPRTEYLPGNTIYF
>TRBV5-6|TRBJ2-1|.
CASTLREYYNEQFF
>TRBV4-2|TRBJ2-2|.
CASSPHPPTGRSTGELFF
>TRBV29-1|TRBJ1-1|TRBD1
CSVVRTGDTEAFF
>TRBV3-1|TRBJ1-1|.
CASSPGDHRAAFF
>TRBV19|TRBJ1-5|.
CASSPTFSNQPQHF
>TRBV18|TRBJ1-5|.
CASSPLGADQPQHF
>TRBV6-2/TRBV6-3|TRBJ2-3|.
CASRGGVGWIDTQYF
>TRBV12-3/TRBV12-4|TRBJ2-3|TRBD2
CASSSWRYRTSGRPHTDTQYF
>TRBV11-2|TRBJ1-2|.
CASSRAGTRANYGYTF
>TRBV5-1|TRBJ2-5|TRBD1
CASSTGTGGIQETQYF
>TRBV20-1|TRBJ2-1|TRBD2
CSAEPGLAKEQFF
>TRBV4-3|TRBJ2-5|TRBD2
CASSQSLAVGETQYF
>TRBV29-1|TRBJ1-5|.
CSLTWVFNPSQPQHF
>TRBV20-1|TRBJ2-1|TRBD2
CSASPLAGSYNEQFF
>TRBV12-3/TRBV12-4|TRBJ1-2|.
CASSKVGTYRANYGYTF
>TRBV7-2|TRBJ1-2|.
CASSFQGGYTF
>TRBV5-5|TRBJ1-5|.
CASGTNSNQPQHF
>TRBV12-3/TRBV12-4|TRBJ2-6|.
CASSPTNSGANVLTF
>TRBV6-5|TRBJ2-7|.
CASRKSLRETYEQYF
>TRBV29-1|TRBJ2-1|.
CSGGGGNYNEQFF
>TRBV5-1|TRBJ2-1|TRBD1
CASSSGTGGSSYNEQFF
>TRBV6-2/TRBV6-3|TRBJ2-7|.
CASSVDPGPYEQYF
>TRBV29-1|TRBJ2-3|TRBD2
CSVREAVDTQYF
>TRBV28|TRBJ2-6|.
CASSLFYGRVSGANVLTF
>TRBV6-2/TRBV6-3|TRBJ2-1|.
CASSSRVPSGEQFF
>TRBV6-2/TRBV6-3|TRBJ2-3|TRBD2
CASSSGGRGTDTQYF
>TRBV9|TRBJ2-7|TRBD2
CASSRSSGGSYEQYF
>TRBV14|TRBJ2-1|.
CASSQVTQQFF
>TRBV3-1|TRBJ2-2|.
CASSRAGGTGELFF
>TRBV7-2|TRBJ2-5|.
CASSLGGFQETQYF
>TRBV11-2|TRBJ2-1|.
CASSPESWGSSYNEQFF
>TRBV6-5|TRBJ1-2|.
CASKRGGYGYTF
>TRBV12-3/TRBV12-4|TRBJ2-1|.
CASSLAESSYNEQFF
>TRBV7-9|TRBJ2-5|TRBD2
CAGGGDQETQYF
>TRBV6-1|TRBJ1-5|.
CASSDRTGLGSNQPQHF
>TRBV7-6|TRBJ2-3|TRBD2
CASSLAITSGSASTDTQYF
>TRBV20-1|TRBJ1-2|.
CSASNWRGGYTF
>TRBV7-3|TRBJ2-1|TRBD2
CASSPRGRERSEQFF
>TRBV20-1|TRBJ2-3|.
CSALETGTLSDTQYF